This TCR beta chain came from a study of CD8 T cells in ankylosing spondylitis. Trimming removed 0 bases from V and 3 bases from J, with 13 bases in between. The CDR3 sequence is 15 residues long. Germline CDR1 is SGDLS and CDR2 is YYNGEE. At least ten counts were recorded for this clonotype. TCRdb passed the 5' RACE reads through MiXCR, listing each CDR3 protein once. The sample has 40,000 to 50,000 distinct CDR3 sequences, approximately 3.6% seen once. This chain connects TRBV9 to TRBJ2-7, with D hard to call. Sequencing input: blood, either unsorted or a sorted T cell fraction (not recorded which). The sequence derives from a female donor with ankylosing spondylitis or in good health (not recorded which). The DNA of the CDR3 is TGTGCCAGCAGCGTAGGGATCCTATCCCACTACGAGCAGTACTTC. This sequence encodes CASSVGILSHYEQYF.